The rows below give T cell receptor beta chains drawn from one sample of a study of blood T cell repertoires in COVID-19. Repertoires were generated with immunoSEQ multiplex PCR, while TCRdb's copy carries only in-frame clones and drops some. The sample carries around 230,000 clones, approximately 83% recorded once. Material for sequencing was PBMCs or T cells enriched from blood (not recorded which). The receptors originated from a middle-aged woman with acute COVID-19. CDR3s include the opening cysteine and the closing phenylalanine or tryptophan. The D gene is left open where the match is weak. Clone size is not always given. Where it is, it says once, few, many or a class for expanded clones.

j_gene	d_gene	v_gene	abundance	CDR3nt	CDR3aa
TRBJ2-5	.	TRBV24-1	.	TGTGCCACCAGTGACCCCAACAGGGCTGAGACCCAGTACTTC	CATSDPNRAETQYF
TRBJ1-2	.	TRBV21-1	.	TGTGCCAGCAGCAAAAGGCGGGGGGCGTTTGGCTACACCTTC	CASSKRRGAFGYTF
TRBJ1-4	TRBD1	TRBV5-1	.	TGCGCCAGCAGCTTGGGGACAGGAGGAGAAAAACTGTTTTTT	CASSLGTGGEKLFF
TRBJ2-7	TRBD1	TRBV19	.	TGTGCCAGTAGTATCAATGGTCAGGGGGTCGAGCAGTACTTC	CASSINGQGVEQYF
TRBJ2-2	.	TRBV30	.	TGTGCCTGGAGTACAGGGTCTTACACCGGGGAGCTGTTTTTT	CAWSTGSYTGELFF
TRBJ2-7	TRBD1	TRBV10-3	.	TGTGCCATCAGTGAGCCAAGGACGAGGCAGGGGGAGAACGAGCAGTACTTC	CAISEPRTRQGENEQYF
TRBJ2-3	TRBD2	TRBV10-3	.	TGTGCCATCAGGGGGGAAGGGGGACTAGCGGAATACACAGATACGCAGTATTTT	CAIRGEGGLAEYTDTQYF
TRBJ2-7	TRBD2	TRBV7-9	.	TGTGCCAGCAGTAAACTGACTAGCGGGACGTACGAGCAGTACTTC	CASSKLTSGTYEQYF
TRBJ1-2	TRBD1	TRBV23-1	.	TGCGCCAGCAGTCACCTTGGGACAGGGATCTATGGCTACACCTTC	CASSHLGTGIYGYTF
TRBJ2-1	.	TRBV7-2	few	TGTGCCAGCAGCTTAGGTATTTATGTTGAGTTCTTC	CASSLGIYVEFF
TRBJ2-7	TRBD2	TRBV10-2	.	TGCGCCAGCAGTGTCCCGGGACTAGCGGGGGGCTCCTACGAGCAGTACTTC	CASSVPGLAGGSYEQYF
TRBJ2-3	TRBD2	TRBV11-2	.	TGTGCCAGCAGCCCCGGGACTAGCGGCACAGATACGCAGTATTTT	CASSPGTSGTDTQYF
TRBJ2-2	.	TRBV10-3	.	TGTGCCATCAGCAAGGGGTCCAACACCGGGGAGCTGTTTTTT	CAISKGSNTGELFF
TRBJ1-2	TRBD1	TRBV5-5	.	TGTGCCAGCAGCTCTGAACAGGGGGCCGACTATGGCTACACCTTC	CASSSEQGADYGYTF
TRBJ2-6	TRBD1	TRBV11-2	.	TGTGCCAGCAGTCCATTGGGCGACAGGGTTCTCTCTGGGGCCAACGTCCTGACTTTC	CASSPLGDRVLSGANVLTF
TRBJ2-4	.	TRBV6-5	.	TGTGCCAGCAGGGAGGGTGGGTCCAAAAACATTCAGTACTTC	CASREGGSKNIQYF
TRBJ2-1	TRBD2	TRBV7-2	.	TGTGCCAGCACTAGCGGGACTTACAATGAGCAGTTCTTC	CASTSGTYNEQFF
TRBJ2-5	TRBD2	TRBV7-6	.	TGTGCCAGCAGGGCCCGACCCGGACTAGCGGGAGGGCCGGGTCAAGAGACCCAGTACTTC	CASRARPGLAGGPGQETQYF
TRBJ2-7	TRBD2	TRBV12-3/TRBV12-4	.	TGTGCCAGCAGTTTGGGACTAGGTGGTGAGCAGTACTTC	CASSLGLGGEQYF
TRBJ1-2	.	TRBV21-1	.	TGTGCCAGCAGCAAAGCAGGGAGGGGCTACACCTTC	CASSKAGRGYTF
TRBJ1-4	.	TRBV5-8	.	TGTGCCAGCAGCCTCAGGGCTGGGAGGGGTGAAAAACTGTTTTTT	CASSLRAGRGEKLFF
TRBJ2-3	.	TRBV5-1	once	TGCGCCAGCAGCTTTGGGCTAACAGTGACAGATACGCAGTATTTT	CASSFGLTVTDTQYF
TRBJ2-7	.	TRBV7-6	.	TGTGCCAGCAGCACAAACAGCTACGAGCAGTACTTC	CASSTNSYEQYF
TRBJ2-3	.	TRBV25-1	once	TGTGCCAGCAGTGCCGACAGAGCCACAGATACGCAGTATTTT	CASSADRATDTQYF
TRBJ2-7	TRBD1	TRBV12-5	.	TGTGCTAGTGGTCCAGAACAGGGGCAGCAGTACTTC	CASGPEQGQQYF
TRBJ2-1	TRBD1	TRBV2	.	TGTGCCAGCAGCTTAGGGACAGGGGGGTCCTACAATGAGCAGTTCTTC	CASSLGTGGSYNEQFF
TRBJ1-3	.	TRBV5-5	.	TGTGCCAGCAGCTTAGGACCGGGGAACACCATATATTTT	CASSLGPGNTIYF
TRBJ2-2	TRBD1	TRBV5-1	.	TGCGCCAGCAGCTTGGTGGGGACAGGCGCGAACACCGGGGAGCTGTTTTTT	CASSLVGTGANTGELFF
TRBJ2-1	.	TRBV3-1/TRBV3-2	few	TGTGCCAGCAGCCAAGAGTCCTGGGGGAGGCCCTACAATGAGCAGTTCTTC	CASSQESWGRPYNEQFF
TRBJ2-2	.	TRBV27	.	TGTGCCAGCAGCCCTTACGTGGGGCAGGCCGGGGAGCTGTTTTTT	CASSPYVGQAGELFF
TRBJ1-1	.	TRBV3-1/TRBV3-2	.	TGTGCCAGCAGCCGTGGTTTGTATAGCTGGGACACTGAAGCTTTCTTT	CASSRGLYSWDTEAFF
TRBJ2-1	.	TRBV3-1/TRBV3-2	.	TGTGCCAGCAGCCCAATTCGAGAACACAATGAGCAGTTCTTC	CASSPIREHNEQFF
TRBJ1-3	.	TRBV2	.	TGTGCCAGCAGTACAGGCAGGACTGGAAACACCATATATTTT	CASSTGRTGNTIYF
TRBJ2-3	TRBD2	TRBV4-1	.	TGCGCCAGCAGCCAAGATGCGGGACTAGACATTGCAGATACGCAGTATTTT	CASSQDAGLDIADTQYF
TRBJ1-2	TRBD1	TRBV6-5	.	TGTGCCAGCAGCTACCGCGGACAGGGGTATGGCTACACCTTC	CASSYRGQGYGYTF
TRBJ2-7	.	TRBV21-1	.	TGTGCCAGCACTGGGAGACTAGCGGGAGGCGAGCAGTACTTC	CASTGRLAGGEQYF
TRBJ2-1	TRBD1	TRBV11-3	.	TGTGCCAGCAGCTTAGGTGGGACAGGGAACGAGCAGTTCTTC	CASSLGGTGNEQFF
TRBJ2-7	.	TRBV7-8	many	TGTGCCAGCAGCTTAGAAATGGCTTACGAGCAGTACTTC	CASSLEMAYEQYF
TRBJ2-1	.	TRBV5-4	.	TGTGCCAGCAGCCCTCATGGCCTCCGCAATGAGCAGTTCTTC	CASSPHGLRNEQFF
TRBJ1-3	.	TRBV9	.	TGTGCCAGCAGCGCCCTCGACAGGGGAAACACCATATATTTT	CASSALDRGNTIYF
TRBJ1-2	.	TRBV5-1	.	TGCGCCAGCAGGCACAGTAGCTATGGCTACACCTTC	CASRHSSYGYTF